This T cell receptor (beta chain) is drawn from a study of cytomegalovirus exposure and HLA in healthy donors. Study observations and caveats: Previous analysis showed most TCR beta V segments were productive about 90% or about 30% of the time.

Researchers ran the PCR with 60 Vbeta and 13 Jbeta primers. The method was immunoSEQ multiplex PCR; TCRdb's version includes in-frame clones alone and lacks a portion of them. The repertoire holds just over 150,000 clones, with about 85% as singletons. As concerns this clone: As yet, its antigen is unknown.

This CDR3 is 15 amino acids long. Looked up from germline, CDR1 is LNHNV and CDR2 is YYDKDF (reference sequence). Deletions cut 0 bases from V and 5 bases from J, with 14 bases between. This rearrangement joins TRBV15 to TRBJ2-7; tentative D call: TRBD1 (5 bases). The receptor was derived from a man younger than 30 in good health and CMV-seropositive. Sequences were obtained from PBMCs. CDR3 in amino acids: CATSRDRAAGNEQYF. The CDR3 DNA is TGTGCCACCAGCAGAGACAGGGCCGCTGGGAACGAGCAGTACTTC.